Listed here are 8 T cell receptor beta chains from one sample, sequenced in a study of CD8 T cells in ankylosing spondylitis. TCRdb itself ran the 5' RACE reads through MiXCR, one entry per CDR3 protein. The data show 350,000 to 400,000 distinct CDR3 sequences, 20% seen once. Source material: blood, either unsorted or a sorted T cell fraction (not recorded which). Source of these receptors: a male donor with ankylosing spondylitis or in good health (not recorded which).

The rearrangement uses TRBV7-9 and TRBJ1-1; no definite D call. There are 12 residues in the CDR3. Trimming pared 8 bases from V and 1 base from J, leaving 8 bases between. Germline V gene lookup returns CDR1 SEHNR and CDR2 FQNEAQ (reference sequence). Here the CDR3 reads CASRYTNTEAFF. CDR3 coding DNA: TGTGCCAGCCGGTACACGAACACTGAAGCTTTCTTT. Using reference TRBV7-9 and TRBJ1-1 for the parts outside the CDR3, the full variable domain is DTGVSQNPRHKITKRGQNVTFRCDPISEHNRLYWYRQTLGQGPEFLTYFQNEAQLEKSRLLSDRFSAERPKGSFSTLEIQRTEQGDSAMYLCASRYTNTEAFFGQGTRLTVV.

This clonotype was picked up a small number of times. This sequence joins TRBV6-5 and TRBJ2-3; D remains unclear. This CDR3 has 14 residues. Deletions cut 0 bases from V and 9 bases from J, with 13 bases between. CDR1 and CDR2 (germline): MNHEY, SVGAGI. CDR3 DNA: TGTGCCAGCAGTTACTCGACGGCGGTAGCCACGCAGTATTTT. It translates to CASSYSTAVATQYF.

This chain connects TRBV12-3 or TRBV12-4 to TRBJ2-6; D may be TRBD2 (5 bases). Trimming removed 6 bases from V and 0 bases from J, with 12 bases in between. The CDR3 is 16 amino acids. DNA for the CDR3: TGTGCCAGCAGCCCCGGAGGTAGCTCTGGGGCCAACGTCCTGACTTTC. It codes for CASSPGGSSGANVLTF.

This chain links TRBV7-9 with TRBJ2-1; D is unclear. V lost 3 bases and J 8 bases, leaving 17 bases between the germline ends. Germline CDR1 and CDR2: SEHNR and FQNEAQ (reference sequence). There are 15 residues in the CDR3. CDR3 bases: TGTGCCAGCAGCTTGTCCCTCTACAACTCGGATGAGCAGTTCTTC. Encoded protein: CASSLSLYNSDEQFF.

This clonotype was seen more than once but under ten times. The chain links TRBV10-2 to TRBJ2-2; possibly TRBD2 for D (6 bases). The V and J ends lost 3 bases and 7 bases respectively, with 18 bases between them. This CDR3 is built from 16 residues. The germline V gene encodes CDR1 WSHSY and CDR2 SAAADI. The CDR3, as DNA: TGCGCCAGCAGTGAAATGACTTGGGGGGAGATCGGGGAGCTGTTTTTT. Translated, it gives CASSEMTWGEIGELFF.

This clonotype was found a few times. The CDR3 spells CASSIGGEETQYF. The CDR3 DNA is TGTGCCAGCAGTATTGGGGGGGAAGAGACCCAGTACTTC. The gene calls are TRBV13 and TRBJ2-5, with 7 nucleotides matching TRBD2. This CDR3 has 13 residues. J lost 3 bases, V lost 6 bases, and 4 bases had no gene match. Germline V gene sequence: CDR1 PRHDT, CDR2 FYEKMQ (reference sequence).

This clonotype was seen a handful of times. CDR3 residues: CAWSFGGGNEQFF. The DNA for the CDR3 is TGTGCCTGGAGTTTCGGGGGGGGGAATGAGCAGTTCTTC. The chain carries TRBV30 and TRBJ2-1; 8 bases match TRBD2. With V trimmed by 2 bases and J by 7 bases, 4 bases remained unmatched. The V gene's germline CDR1 is GTSNPN and CDR2 SVGIG (reference sequence). The CDR3 consists of 13 residues.

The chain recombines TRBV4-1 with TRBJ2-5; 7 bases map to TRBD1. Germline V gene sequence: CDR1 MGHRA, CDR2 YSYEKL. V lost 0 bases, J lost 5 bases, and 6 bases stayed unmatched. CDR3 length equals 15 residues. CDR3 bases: TGCGCCAGCAGCCAAGAGGACAGGAAAGGGGAGACCCAGTACTTC. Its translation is CASSQEDRKGETQYF.